This T cell receptor (beta chain) emerged from a study of T cells in Graves' hyperthyroidism and ophthalmopathy. Regarding the study as a whole: Blood samples included most of the expanded thyroid clonotypes exceeding 0.001.

A note on this clonotype: As yet, its antigen is unknown.

Out of less than 12 ml of fresh peripheral blood came the PBMCs. Template material for amplifying TCR beta CDR3 regions consisted of RNA transcripts. HTBI primers were used for first-round RT-PCR of the TCR CDR3. Via MiXCR, TCRdb re-called the multiplex PCR reads, giving one row per CDR3 protein. The data show hundreds of thousands of distinct CDR3 sequences, around 15% seen once. The sequenced material came from blood. The clonotype originates from a woman in her twenties or thirties with Graves' hyperthyroidism.

CDR3 loop: CASGLVLAGGLNEQFF. In DNA form, the CDR3 reads TGTGCTAGTGGTTTGGTACTAGCGGGAGGGTTGAATGAGCAGTTCTTC. The rearrangement links TRBV12-5 to TRBJ2-1; 13 positions match TRBD2. V shed 0 bases, J shed 7 bases, and the junction held 3 bases outside the gene matches. The CDR3 runs 16 residues. Germline V gives CDR1 LGHNT, CDR2 FRNRAP.